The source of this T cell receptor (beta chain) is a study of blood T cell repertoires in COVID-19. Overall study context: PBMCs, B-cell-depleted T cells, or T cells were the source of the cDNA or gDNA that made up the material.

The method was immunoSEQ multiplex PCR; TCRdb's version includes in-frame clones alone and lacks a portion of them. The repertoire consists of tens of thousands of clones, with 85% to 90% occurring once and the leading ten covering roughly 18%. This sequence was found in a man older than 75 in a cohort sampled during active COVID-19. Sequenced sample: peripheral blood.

The CDR3 DNA reads as TGTGCCAGCAGCTCACCCGCCCGGGGGAAGACCCAGTACTTC. Translation gives CASSSPARGKTQYF. The rearrangement uses TRBV7-2 and TRBJ2-5, with D maybe TRBD2 (6 bases). CDR1 is SGHTA and CDR2 is FQGNSA in the germline V gene. This CDR3 contains 14 residues. V gave up 4 bases and J gave up 6 bases, with 15 bases separating them. The variable domain in full, with the rest retrieved from reference TRBV7-2 and TRBJ2-5, is GAGVSQSPSNKVTEKGKDVELRCDPISGHTALYWYRQSLGQGLEFLIYFQGNSAPDKSGLPSDRFSAERTGGSVSTLTIQRTQQEDSAVYLCASSSPARGKTQYFGPGTRLLVL.